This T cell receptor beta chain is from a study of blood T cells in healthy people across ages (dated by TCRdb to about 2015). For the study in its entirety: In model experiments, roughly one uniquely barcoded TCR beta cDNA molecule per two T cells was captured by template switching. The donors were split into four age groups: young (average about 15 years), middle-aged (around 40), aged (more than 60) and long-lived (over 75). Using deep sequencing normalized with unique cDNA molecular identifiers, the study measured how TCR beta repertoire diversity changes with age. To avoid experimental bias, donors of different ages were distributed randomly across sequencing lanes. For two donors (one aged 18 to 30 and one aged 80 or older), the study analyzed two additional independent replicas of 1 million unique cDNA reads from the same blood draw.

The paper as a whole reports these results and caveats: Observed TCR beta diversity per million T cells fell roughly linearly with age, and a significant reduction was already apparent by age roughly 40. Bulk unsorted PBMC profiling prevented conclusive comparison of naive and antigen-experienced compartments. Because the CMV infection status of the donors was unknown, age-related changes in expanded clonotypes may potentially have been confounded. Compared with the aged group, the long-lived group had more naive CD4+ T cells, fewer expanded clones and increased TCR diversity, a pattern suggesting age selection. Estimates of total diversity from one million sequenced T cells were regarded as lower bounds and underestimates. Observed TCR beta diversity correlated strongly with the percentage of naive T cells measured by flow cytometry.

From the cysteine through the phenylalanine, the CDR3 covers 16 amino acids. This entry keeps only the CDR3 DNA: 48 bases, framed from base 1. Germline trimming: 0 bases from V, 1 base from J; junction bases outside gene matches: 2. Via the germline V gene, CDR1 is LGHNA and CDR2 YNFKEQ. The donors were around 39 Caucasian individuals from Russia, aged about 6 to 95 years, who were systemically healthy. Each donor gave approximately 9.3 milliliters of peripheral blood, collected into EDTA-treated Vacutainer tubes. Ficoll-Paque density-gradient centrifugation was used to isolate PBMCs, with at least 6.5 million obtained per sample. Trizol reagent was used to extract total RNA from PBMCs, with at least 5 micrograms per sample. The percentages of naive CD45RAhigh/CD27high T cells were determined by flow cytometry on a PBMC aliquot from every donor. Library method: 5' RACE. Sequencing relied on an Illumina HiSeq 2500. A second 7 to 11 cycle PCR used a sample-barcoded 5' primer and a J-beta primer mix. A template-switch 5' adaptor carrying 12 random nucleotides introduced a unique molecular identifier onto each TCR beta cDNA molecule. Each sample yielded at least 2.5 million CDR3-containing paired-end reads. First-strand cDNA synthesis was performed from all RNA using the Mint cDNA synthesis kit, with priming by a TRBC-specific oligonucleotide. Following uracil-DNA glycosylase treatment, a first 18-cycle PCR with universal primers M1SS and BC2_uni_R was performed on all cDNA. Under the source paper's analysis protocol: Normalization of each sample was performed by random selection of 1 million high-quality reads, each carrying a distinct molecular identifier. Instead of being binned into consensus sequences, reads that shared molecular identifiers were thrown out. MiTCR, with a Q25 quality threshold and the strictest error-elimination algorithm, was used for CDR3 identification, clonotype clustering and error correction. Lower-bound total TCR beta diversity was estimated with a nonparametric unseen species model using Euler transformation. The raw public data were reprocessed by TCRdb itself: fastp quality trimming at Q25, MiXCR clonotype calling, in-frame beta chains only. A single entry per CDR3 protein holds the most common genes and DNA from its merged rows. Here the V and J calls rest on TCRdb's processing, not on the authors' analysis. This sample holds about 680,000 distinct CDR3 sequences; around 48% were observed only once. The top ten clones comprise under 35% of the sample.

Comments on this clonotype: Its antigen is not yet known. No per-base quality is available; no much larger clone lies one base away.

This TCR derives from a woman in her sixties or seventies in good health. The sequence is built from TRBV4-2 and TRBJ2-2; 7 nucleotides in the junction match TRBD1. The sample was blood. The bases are TGTGCCAGCAGCCAAGATAGGACAGGGAACACCGGGGAGCTGTTTTTT. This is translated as CASSQDRTGNTGELFF.